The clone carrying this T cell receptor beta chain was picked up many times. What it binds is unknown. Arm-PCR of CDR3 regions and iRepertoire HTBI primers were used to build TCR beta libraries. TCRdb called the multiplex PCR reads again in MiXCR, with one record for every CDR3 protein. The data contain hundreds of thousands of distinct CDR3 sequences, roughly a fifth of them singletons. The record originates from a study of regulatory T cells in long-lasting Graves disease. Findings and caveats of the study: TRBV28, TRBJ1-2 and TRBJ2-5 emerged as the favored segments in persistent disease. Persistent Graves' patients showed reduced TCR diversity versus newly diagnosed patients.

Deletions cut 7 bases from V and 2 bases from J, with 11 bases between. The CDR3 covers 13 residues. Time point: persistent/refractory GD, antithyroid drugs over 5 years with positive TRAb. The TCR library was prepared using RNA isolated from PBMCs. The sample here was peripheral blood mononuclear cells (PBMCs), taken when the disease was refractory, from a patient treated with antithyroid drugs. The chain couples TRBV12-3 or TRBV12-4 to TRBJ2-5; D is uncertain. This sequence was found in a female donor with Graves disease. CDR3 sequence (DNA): TGTGCCAGCACGGAGTACCTTCAAGAGACCCAGTACTTC. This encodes CASTEYLQETQYF.